The TCR beta chain under discussion was sequenced for a study of liver allograft versus peripheral blood T cells. Study-level information: A comparison was made between T cell receptor repertoires in transplanted livers and those in recipients' peripheral blood. Study-wide points: As reported, T cell receptor repertoires inside liver allografts differed from those present in peripheral blood.

The ends lost 2 bases at V and 3 bases at J; junction bases unmatched: 0. CDR3 length equals 14 residues. There are a few counts of this clonotype. What it binds is not known. MiXCR, run by TCRdb on the reads, gives a single entry per CDR3 protein. The sample lists 2,300 or so distinct CDR3 sequences, around 15% occurring once. The origin of this receptor is a human patient who had a liver transplant. The T cells may partly be graft donor cells. This rearrangement joins TRBV12-3 or TRBV12-4 to TRBJ2-1, with 8 bases aligning to TRBD1. The CDR3 DNA reads as TGTGCCAGCAGTTTAACAGGGGGCTACAATGAGCAGTTCTTC. The encoded protein is CASSLTGGYNEQFF.